This TCR beta chain was identified during a study of cytotoxic CD8 clonotypes in ibrutinib-treated CLL. Study conclusions and caveats: Rare overall, public clonotypes shrank or held steady under therapy. Upon ibrutinib response clonality rose, and upon progression it fell back toward baseline.

This CDR3 comprises 14 residues. Germline CDR1 and CDR2: MGHRA and YSYEKL. J gave up 9 bases and V 4 bases, and 7 bases lay outside the gene matches. As regards this clone: Its antigen remains unidentified.

Sequencing used immunoSEQ multiplex PCR; TCRdb keeps in-frame clones, though not all of them. The data hold under 150,000 clones, with around 80% observed a single time. The receptor was isolated from a human donor with chronic lymphocytic leukemia. This chain joins TRBV4-1 and TRBJ1-2; 11 bases fit TRBD1. Source: PBMCs, taken after 36 months of ibrutinib treatment. CDR3 residues: CASSLVGQGVSYTF. For the CDR3, the DNA is TGCGCCAGCAGCCTAGTGGGACAGGGGGTTAGCTACACCTTC.